Here is one T cell receptor (beta chain) with its context. Its antigen remains unidentified. CDR1 is MGHRA, CDR2 YSYEKL, per germline. CDR3 length: 15 amino acids. V lost 0 bases to trimming and J lost 3 bases, with 12 bases between them. The data belong to a study of cytomegalovirus exposure and HLA in healthy donors. Study-wide results and limits: Among immune exposure information, only CMV serostatus was available. Links to common viral pathogens appeared, in a later analysis, for several of the most significant clusters.

PCR used 60 Vbeta primers and 13 Jbeta primers. Repertoires were generated with immunoSEQ multiplex PCR, while TCRdb's copy carries only in-frame clones and drops some. The top ten clones hold less than 9% of a sample with approximately 170,000 clones, around 79% of them seen once. The rearrangement links TRBV4-1 to TRBJ2-7; tentatively, D is TRBD2 (6 bases). Sequencing used PBMCs. The sequence was collected from a male donor in good health and CMV-seropositive. CDR3 residues: CASSQDTSRYYEQYF. In nucleotides, the CDR3 is TGCGCCAGCAGCCAAGATACTAGCAGATACTACGAGCAGTACTTC.